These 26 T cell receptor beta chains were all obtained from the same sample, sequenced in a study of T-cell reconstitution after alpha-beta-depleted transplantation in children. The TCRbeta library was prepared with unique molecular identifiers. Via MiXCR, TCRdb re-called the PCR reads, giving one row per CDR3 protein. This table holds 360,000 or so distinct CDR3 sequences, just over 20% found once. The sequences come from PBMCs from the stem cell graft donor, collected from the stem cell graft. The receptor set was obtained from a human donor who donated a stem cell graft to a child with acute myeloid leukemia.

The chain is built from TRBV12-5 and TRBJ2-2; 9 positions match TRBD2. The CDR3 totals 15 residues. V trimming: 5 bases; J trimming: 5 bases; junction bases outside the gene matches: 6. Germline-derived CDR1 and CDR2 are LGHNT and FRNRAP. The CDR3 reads CASGAASGDTGELFF. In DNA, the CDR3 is TGTGCTAGTGGTGCGGCTAGCGGGGATACCGGGGAGCTGTTTTTT.

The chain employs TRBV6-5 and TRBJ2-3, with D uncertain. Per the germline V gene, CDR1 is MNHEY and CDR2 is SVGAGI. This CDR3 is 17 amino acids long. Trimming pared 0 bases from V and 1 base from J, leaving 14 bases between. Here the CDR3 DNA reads TGTGCCAGCAGTTACTCGACTGCGGTTTTTGGCACAGATACGCAGTATTTT. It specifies CASSYSTAVFGTDTQYF.

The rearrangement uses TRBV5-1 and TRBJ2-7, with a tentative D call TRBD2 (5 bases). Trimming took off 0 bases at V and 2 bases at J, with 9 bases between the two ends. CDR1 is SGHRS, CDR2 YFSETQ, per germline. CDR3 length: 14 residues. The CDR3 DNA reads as TGCGCCAGCAGCTTGGAACTAGTTCCCTACGAGCAGTACTTC. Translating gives CASSLELVPYEQYF.

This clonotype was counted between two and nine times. In DNA, the CDR3 is TGTGCCAGCAGTTTTAGGCTAGAGGGTTATGAGCAGTTCTTC. This sequence encodes CASSFRLEGYEQFF. The rearrangement uses TRBV12-3 or TRBV12-4 and TRBJ2-1; D may be TRBD2 (5 bases). The CDR3 runs 14 residues. V gave up 3 bases and J gave up 8 bases, with 14 bases separating them.

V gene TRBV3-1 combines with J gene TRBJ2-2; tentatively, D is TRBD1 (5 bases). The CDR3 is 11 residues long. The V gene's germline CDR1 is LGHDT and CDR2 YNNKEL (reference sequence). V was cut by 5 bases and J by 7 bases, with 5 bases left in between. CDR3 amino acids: CASSGHGELFF. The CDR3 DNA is TGTGCCAGCAGCGGACACGGGGAGCTGTTTTTT.

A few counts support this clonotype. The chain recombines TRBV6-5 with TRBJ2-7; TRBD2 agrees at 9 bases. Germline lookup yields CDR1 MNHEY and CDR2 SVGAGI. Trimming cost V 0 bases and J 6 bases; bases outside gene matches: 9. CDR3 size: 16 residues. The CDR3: CASSYSEREESCEQYF. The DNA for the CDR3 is TGTGCCAGCAGTTACTCCGAGCGGGAGGAGTCATGCGAGCAGTACTTC.

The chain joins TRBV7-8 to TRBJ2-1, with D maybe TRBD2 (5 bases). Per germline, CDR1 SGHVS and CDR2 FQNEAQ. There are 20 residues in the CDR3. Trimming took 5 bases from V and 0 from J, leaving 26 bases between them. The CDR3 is CASSRPLPREAERSYNEQFF. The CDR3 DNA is TGTGCCAGCAGCAGACCTTTGCCCCGAGAAGCGGAGCGCTCCTACAATGAGCAGTTCTTC.

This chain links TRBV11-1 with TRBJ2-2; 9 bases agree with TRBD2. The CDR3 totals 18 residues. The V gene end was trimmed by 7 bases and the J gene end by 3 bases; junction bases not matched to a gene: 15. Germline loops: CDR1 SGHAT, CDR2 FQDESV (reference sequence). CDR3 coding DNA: TGTGCCAGCACCGATAGCCCGCAGACTAGCGGAGACACCGGGGAGCTGTTTTTT. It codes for CASTDSPQTSGDTGELFF.

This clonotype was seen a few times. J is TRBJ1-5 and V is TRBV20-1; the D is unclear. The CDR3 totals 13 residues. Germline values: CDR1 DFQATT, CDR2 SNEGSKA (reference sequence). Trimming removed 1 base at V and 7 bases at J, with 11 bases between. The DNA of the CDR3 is TGCAGTGCTAGAGGGGATCCGGTGCAGCCCCAGCATTTT. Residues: CSARGDPVQPQHF.

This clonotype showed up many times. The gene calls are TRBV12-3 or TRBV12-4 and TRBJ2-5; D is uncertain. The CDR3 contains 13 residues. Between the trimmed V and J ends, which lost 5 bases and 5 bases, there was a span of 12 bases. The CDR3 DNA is TGTGCCAGCAGTGGGGATGCCCAGGAGACCCAGTACTTC. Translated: CASSGDAQETQYF.

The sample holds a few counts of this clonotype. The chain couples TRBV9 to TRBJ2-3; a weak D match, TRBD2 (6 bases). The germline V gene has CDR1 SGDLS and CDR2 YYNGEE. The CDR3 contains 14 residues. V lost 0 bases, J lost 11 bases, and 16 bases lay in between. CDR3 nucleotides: TGTGCCAGCAGCGTAGGAGGAGGGAGTTTGGAGCAGTATTTT. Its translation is CASSVGGGSLEQYF.

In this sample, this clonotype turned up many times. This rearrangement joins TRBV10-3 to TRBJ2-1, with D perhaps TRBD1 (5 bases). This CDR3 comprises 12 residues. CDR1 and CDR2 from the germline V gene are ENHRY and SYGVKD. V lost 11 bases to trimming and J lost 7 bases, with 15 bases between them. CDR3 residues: CAATGAANEQFF. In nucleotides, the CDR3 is TGTGCCGCCACTGGGGCTGCGAATGAGCAGTTCTTC.

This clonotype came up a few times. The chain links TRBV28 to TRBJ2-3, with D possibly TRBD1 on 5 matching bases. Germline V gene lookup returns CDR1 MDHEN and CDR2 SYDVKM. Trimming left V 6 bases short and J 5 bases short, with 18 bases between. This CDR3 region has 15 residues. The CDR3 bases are TGTGCCAGCAGACCCGACAGTCCCTGGGGAGATACGCAGTATTTT. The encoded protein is CASRPDSPWGDTQYF.

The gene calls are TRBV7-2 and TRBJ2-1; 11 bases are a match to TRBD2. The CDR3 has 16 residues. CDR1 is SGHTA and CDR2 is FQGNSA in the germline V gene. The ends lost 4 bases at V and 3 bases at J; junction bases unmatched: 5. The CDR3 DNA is TGTGCCAGCAGCTCCGGGACTAGCGGAAGCTACAATGAGCAGTTCTTC. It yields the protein CASSSGTSGSYNEQFF.

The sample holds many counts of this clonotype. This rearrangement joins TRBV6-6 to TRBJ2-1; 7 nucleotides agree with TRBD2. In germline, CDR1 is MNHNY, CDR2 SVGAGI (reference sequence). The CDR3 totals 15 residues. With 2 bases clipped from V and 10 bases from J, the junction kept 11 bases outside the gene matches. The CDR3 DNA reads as TGTGCCAGCAGTTACGGACTAGTAGGTGACCTAGAGCAGTTCTTC. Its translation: CASSYGLVGDLEQFF.

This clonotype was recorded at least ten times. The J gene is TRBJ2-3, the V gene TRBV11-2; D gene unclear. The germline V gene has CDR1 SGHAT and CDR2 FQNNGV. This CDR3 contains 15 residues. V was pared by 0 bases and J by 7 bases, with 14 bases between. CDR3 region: CASSLDATNSYTQYF. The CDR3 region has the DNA TGTGCCAGCAGCTTAGACGCGACGAACTCGTATACGCAGTATTTT.

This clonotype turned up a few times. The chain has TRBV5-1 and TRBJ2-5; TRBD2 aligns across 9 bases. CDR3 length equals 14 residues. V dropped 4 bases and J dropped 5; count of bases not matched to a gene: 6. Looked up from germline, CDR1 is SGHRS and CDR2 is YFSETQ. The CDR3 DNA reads TGCGCCAGCAGCCTAGGGACTAGCTATGAGACCCAGTACTTC. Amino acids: CASSLGTSYETQYF.

The CDR3, as DNA: TGTGCCAGCAGCCCTGGGTTCCCCGGCACAGATACGCAGTATTTT. It codes for CASSPGFPGTDTQYF. V usage is TRBV5-6 and J usage is TRBJ2-3; D is uncertain. V lost 4 bases and J 1 base, leaving 13 bases between the germline ends. The germline V gene encodes CDR1 SGHDT and CDR2 YYEEEE. The CDR3 length is 15 residues.

In nucleotides, the CDR3 is TGTGCCAGCGGGGAGTCCCACGAGCAGTACTTC. Amino acid sequence: CASGESHEQYF. J is TRBJ2-7 and V is TRBV7-8; weak D call: TRBD2 (5 bases). Germline V gene data show CDR1 as SGHVS and CDR2 as FQNEAQ. The V and J ends lost 8 bases and 5 bases respectively, with 10 bases between them. CDR3 length: 11 residues.

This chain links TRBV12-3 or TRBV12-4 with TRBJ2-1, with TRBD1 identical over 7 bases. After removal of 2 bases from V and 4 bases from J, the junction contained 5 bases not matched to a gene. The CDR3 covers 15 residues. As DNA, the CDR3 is TGTGCCAGCAGTTTACCGGGACAGATTTACAATGAGCAGTTCTTC. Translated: CASSLPGQIYNEQFF.

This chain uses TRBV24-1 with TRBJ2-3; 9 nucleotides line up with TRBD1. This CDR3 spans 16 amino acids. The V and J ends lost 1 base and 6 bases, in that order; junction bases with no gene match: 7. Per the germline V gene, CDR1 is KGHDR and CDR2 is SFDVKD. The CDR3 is CATSDFLQGAGDTQYF. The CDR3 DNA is TGTGCCACCAGTGATTTTCTACAGGGGGCAGGGGATACGCAGTATTTT.

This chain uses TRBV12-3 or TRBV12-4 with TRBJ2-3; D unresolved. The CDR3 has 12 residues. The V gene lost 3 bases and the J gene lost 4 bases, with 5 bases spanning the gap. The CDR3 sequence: CASSFAPDTQYF. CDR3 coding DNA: TGTGCCAGCAGTTTTGCCCCAGATACGCAGTATTTT.

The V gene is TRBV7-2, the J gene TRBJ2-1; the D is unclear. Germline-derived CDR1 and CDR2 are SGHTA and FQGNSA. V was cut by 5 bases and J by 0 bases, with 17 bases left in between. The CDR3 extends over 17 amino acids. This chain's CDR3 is CASSPNPGRSSYNEQFF. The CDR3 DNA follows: TGTGCCAGCAGCCCCAATCCCGGACGGAGCTCCTACAATGAGCAGTTCTTC.

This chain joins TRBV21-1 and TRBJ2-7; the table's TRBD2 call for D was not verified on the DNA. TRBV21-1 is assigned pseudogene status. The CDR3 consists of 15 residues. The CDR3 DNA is TGTGCCAGCAGCAAAATTAAGGGGCCTTACTACGAGCAGTACTTC. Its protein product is CASSKIKGPYYEQYF.

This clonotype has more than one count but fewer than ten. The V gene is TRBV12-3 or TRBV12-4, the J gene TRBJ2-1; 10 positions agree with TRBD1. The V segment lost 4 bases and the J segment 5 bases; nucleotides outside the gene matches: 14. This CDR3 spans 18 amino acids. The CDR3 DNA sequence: TGTGCCAGCAGTTCCCAACGGAAGACAGGGGGCGACCACAATGAGCAGTTCTTC. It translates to CASSSQRKTGGDHNEQFF.

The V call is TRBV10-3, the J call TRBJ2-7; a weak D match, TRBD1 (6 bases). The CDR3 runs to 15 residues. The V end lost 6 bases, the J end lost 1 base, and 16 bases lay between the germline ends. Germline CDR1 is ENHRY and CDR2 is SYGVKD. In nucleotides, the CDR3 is TGTGCCATCAGAGACATGGCAGGGGTGTCCTACGAGCAGTACTTC. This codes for CAIRDMAGVSYEQYF.